One and the same sample provided the 21 T cell receptor beta chains below, sequenced in a study of blood T cell repertoires in COVID-19. Sequencing used immunoSEQ multiplex PCR; TCRdb keeps in-frame clones, though not all of them. The top ten clones hold under 3% of a sample with a few hundred thousand clones, about 85% of them seen once. The sequencing sample was made of PBMCs or T cells enriched from blood (not recorded which). The receptors originated from a woman aged 50 to 60 who had recovered from COVID-19.

The DNA of the CDR3 is TGTGCCAGCAGTCCAGGGATGAGTTCACCCCTCCACTTT. It translates to CASSPGMSSPLHF. The chain links TRBV12-3 or TRBV12-4 to TRBJ1-6, with a possible D match to TRBD1 (5 bases). Trimming cost V 5 bases and J 9 bases, with 11 bases left between them. The CDR3 sequence is 13 residues long.

V gene TRBV2 combines with J gene TRBJ1-1; weak D call: TRBD1 (6 bases). The V and J ends lost 4 bases and 2 bases respectively, with 11 bases between them. Germline V gene sequence: CDR1 SNHLY, CDR2 FYNNEI. The length of the CDR3 is 14 residues. The CDR3 reads CASSATGLNTEAFF. The CDR3 coding sequence is TGTGCCAGCAGTGCTACAGGGCTTAACACTGAAGCTTTCTTT.

This sequence joins TRBV5-6 and TRBJ2-7; perhaps TRBD1 as D (7 bases). The CDR3 length is 16 residues. The ends were cut back, 0 bases at V and 6 bases at J, with 19 bases in the middle. The germline CDR1 and CDR2 sequences are SGHDT and YYEEEE. The CDR3 DNA sequence: TGTGCCAGCAGCTTGGTTTTACCAGGGGGGCTTGGCGAGCAGTACTTC. It is translated as CASSLVLPGGLGEQYF.

The CDR3 sequence is CASSFSTTGYTF. The CDR3 bases are TGTGCCAGCAGCTTCTCAACCACAGGCTACACCTTC. The V call is TRBV12-3 or TRBV12-4, the J call TRBJ1-2; D remains ambiguous. This CDR3 contains 12 residues. V shed 6 bases and J shed 8 bases, with 13 bases lying between them.

V is TRBV7-2 and J is TRBJ2-2; 7 bases fit TRBD1. The junction had 5 bases not matched to a gene; V was cut back by 1 base and J by 3 bases. The CDR3 runs 16 residues. Germline V CDR1 and CDR2: SGHTA, FQGNSA. The CDR3 spells CASSLDPTGYTGELFF. The CDR3 DNA reads TGTGCCAGCAGCTTAGACCCGACAGGGTACACCGGGGAGCTGTTTTTT.

J is TRBJ1-2 and V is TRBV30; no definite D call. This CDR3 is 14 amino acids long. V lost 1 base and J lost 4, with 13 bases in between. CDR1 and CDR2 (germline): GTSNPN, SVGIG (reference sequence). In DNA form, the CDR3 reads TGTGCCTGGAGTGGACAACGACAAAGCTATGGCTACACCTTC. Its translation: CAWSGQRQSYGYTF. The full variable domain, with the rest looked up from reference TRBV30 and TRBJ1-2, is SQTIHQWPATLVQPVGSPLSLECTVEGTSNPNLYWYRQAAGRGLQLLFYSVGIGQISSEVPQNLSASRPQDRQFILSSKKLLLSDSGFYLCAWSGQRQSYGYTFGSGTRLTVV.

V and J are TRBV7-2 and TRBJ1-3; weak D call: TRBD1 (5 bases). Germline CDR1 SGHTA, CDR2 FQGNSA. Between the trimmed V and J ends, which lost 3 bases and 1 base, there was a span of 7 bases. The CDR3 runs to 14 residues. The CDR3, as DNA: TGTGCCAGCAGCTTGACAGTGTCTGGAAACACCATATATTTT. Protein product: CASSLTVSGNTIYF.

This sequence joins TRBV9 and TRBJ2-5, with D maybe TRBD2 (6 bases). The germline V and J ends were trimmed by 1 base and 4 bases, with 11 bases remaining between them. The germline V gene encodes CDR1 SGDLS and CDR2 YYNGEE. The CDR3 has 14 residues. As DNA, the CDR3 is TGTGCCAGCAGCGTATACGGAGGGTCAGAGACCCAGTACTTC. Protein sequence: CASSVYGGSETQYF.

This clone was seen a few times. CDR3 sequence reads: CASTGYMNTEAFF. DNA for the CDR3: TGTGCCAGCACAGGCTACATGAACACTGAAGCTTTCTTT. V and J are TRBV14 and TRBJ1-1; D is ambiguous. The CDR3 is 13 residues long. The V end lost 7 bases, the J end lost 0 bases, and 9 bases lay between the germline ends. Per the germline V gene, CDR1 is SGHDN and CDR2 is FVKESK.

This rearrangement joins TRBV5-8 to TRBJ1-2, with D possibly being TRBD1 (5 bases). This CDR3 region has 14 residues. The V and J ends lost 5 bases and 2 bases respectively, with 13 bases between them. Germline CDR1 reads SGHTS; CDR2 reads YDEGEE. For the CDR3, the DNA is TGTGCCAGCAGATCCCGGGCAGGGAACTATGGCTACACCTTC. This sequence encodes CASRSRAGNYGYTF.

The chain has TRBV6-5 and TRBJ1-2; TRBD1 matches 8 bases. This CDR3 is 13 amino acids long. Looked up from germline, CDR1 is MNHEY and CDR2 is SVGAGI. With 7 bases clipped from V and 3 bases from J, the junction kept 4 bases outside the gene matches. CDR3 nucleotides: TGTGCCAGCACTAAGACAGGGGACTATGGCTACACCTTC. As protein: CASTKTGDYGYTF.

The gene calls are TRBV19 and TRBJ2-3; D is ambiguous. The germline CDR1 and CDR2 sequences are LNHDA and SQIVND (reference sequence). This CDR3 is 13 amino acids long. Between the trimmed V and J ends, which lost 1 base and 6 bases, there was a span of 8 bases. DNA of the CDR3: TGTGCCAGTAGTATAGTAGCATCCGATACGCAGTATTTT. Translation gives CASSIVASDTQYF.

The chain uses TRBV19 and TRBJ2-2; TRBD1 is a possible D gene (5 bases). V dropped 10 bases and J dropped 0 bases, with 15 bases sitting between them. From germline, CDR1 is LNHDA and CDR2 SQIVND (reference sequence). CDR3 length equals 15 residues. DNA of the CDR3: TGTGCCACCTCAATCCTAGGGGCGAACACCGGGGAGCTGTTTTTT. This translates into CATSILGANTGELFF.

The J gene is TRBJ2-5, the V gene TRBV19; 7 bases match TRBD1. The CDR3 runs 13 residues. Germline V gene data show CDR1 as LNHDA and CDR2 as SQIVND (reference sequence). The V and J ends lost 10 bases and 2 bases, in that order; junction bases with no gene match: 7. The DNA of the CDR3 is TGTGCCACCGCCGGGACAGAACAAGAGACCCAGTACTTC. Amino acid sequence: CATAGTEQETQYF. The full variable domain, completed using reference TRBV19 and TRBJ2-5, is DGGITQSPKYLFRKEGQNVTLSCEQNLNHDAMYWYRQDPGQGLRLIYYSQIVNDFQKGDIAEGYSVSREKKESFPLTVTSAQKNPTAFYLCATAGTEQETQYFGPGTRLLVL.

This rearrangement joins TRBV29-1 to TRBJ2-1; 9 bases are shared with TRBD2. Looked up from germline, CDR1 is SQVTM and CDR2 is ANQGSEA. Trimming cost V 0 bases and J 4 bases; bases outside gene matches: 13. The CDR3 is made up of 18 amino acids. The CDR3 protein is CSVEDKGTSRYSYNEQFF. DNA for the CDR3: TGCAGCGTTGAAGATAAAGGGACTAGCAGATATTCGTACAATGAGCAGTTCTTC.

The rearrangement uses TRBV19 and TRBJ2-3, with 12 positions matching TRBD1. V gave up 6 bases and J gave up 5 bases; unmatched junction bases: 18. CDR3 length: 19 residues. Germline V gene lookup returns CDR1 LNHDA and CDR2 SQIVND (reference sequence). In DNA form, the CDR3 reads TGTGCCAGTAGAAGACCGGGACAGGGGGCTCCCAGGGGTAGAGATACGCAGTATTTT. Amino acids: CASRRPGQGAPRGRDTQYF.

The J gene is TRBJ1-1, the V gene TRBV19; a possible D gene is TRBD1 (6 bases). The CDR3 has 14 amino acids. V was clipped by 3 bases and J by 6 bases, with 14 bases between them. Per germline, CDR1 LNHDA and CDR2 SQIVND (reference sequence). The CDR3 loop is CASSIGGASSEAFF. The CDR3 DNA is TGTGCCAGTAGTATTGGGGGCGCGAGTTCTGAAGCTTTCTTT.

V is TRBV7-9 and J is TRBJ1-2; 9 nucleotides align to TRBD1. J lost 0 bases, V lost 5 bases, and 7 bases had no gene match. The CDR3 runs 16 residues. The germline V gene encodes CDR1 SEHNR and CDR2 FQNEAQ (reference sequence). In DNA form, the CDR3 reads TGTGCCAGCAGCATGACCGGGACAGGGACTAACTATGGCTACACCTTC. Translation gives CASSMTGTGTNYGYTF.

This rearrangement joins TRBV6-5 to TRBJ1-2; tentatively, D is TRBD1 (6 bases). Germline CDR1 is MNHEY and CDR2 is SVGAGI. The V gene lost 8 bases and the J gene lost 3 bases, with 16 bases spanning the gap. This CDR3 spans 14 amino acids. This chain's CDR3 is CASGGTGTYYGYTF. DNA for the CDR3: TGTGCCAGCGGCGGAACAGGGACATACTATGGCTACACCTTC.

The gene calls are TRBV5-1 and TRBJ2-1, with a weak D call TRBD1 (6 bases). Germline V CDR1 and CDR2: SGHRS, YFSETQ. This CDR3 region has 15 residues. V lost 2 bases and J 9 bases, leaving 18 bases between the germline ends. The CDR3 reads CASSFDRMAQGEQFF. DNA of the CDR3: TGCGCCAGCAGCTTTGACCGTATGGCACAGGGTGAGCAGTTCTTC.

The chain couples TRBV7-9 to TRBJ2-3; no firm D call. Deletions cut 1 base from V and 9 bases from J, with 8 bases between. In germline, CDR1 is SEHNR, CDR2 FQNEAQ (reference sequence). This CDR3 is 12 amino acids long. The CDR3 sequence is CASSLGDFTQYF. For the CDR3, the DNA is TGTGCCAGCAGCTTAGGAGATTTCACGCAGTATTTT.